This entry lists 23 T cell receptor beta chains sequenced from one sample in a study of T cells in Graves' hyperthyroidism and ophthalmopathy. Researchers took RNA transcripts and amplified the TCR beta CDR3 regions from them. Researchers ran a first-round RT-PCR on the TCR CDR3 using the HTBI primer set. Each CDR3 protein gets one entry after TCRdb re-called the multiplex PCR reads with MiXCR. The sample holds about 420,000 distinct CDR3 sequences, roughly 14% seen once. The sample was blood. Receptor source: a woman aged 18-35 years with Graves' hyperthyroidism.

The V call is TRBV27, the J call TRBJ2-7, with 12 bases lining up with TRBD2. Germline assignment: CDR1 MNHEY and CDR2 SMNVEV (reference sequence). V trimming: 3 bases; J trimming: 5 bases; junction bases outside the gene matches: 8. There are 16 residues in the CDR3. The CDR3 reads CASSFVGLAGMNEQYF. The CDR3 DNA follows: TGTGCCAGCAGTTTTGTAGGACTAGCGGGAATGAACGAGCAGTACTTC.

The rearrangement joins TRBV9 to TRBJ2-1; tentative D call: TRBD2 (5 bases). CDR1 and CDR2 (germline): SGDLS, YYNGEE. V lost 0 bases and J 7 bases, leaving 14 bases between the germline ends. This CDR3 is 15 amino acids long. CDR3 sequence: CASSVGALARNEQFF. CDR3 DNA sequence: TGTGCCAGCAGCGTAGGGGCCCTAGCCCGGAATGAGCAGTTCTTC.

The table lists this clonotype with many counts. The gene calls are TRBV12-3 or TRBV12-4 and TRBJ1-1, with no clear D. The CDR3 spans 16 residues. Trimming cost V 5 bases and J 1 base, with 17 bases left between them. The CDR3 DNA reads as TGTGCCAGCAGTCTAGGTTTCCTACCCTGGAACACTGAAGCTTTCTTT. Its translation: CASSLGFLPWNTEAFF.

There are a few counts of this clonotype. In DNA form, the CDR3 reads TGTGCCAGCAACAACAGAGATCAGCCCCAGCATTTT. This translates into CASNNRDQPQHF. V usage is TRBV6-1 and J usage is TRBJ1-5; D is unresolved. V lost 7 bases and J lost 5, with 9 bases in between. CDR1 and CDR2 (germline): MNHNS, SASEGT. CDR3 size: 12 residues.

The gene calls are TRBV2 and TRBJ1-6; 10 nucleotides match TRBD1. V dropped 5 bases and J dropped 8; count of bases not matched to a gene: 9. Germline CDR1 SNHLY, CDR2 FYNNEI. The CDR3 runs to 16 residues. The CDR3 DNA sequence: TGTGCCAGCAGTCGACAGGGGGCGCTGAGGGATTCACCCCTCCACTTT. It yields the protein CASSRQGALRDSPLHF.

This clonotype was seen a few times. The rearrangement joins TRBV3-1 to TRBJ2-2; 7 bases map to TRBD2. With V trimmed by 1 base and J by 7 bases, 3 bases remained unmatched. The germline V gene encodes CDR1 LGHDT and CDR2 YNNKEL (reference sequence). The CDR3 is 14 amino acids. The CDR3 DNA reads TGTGCCAGCAGCCAAGGCCTAGCGGACGGGGAGCTGTTTTTT. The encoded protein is CASSQGLADGELFF.

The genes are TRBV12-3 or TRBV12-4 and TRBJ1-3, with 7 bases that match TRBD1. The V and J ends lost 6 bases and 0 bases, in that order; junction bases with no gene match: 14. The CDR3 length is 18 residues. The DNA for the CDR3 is TGTGCCAGCAGAGTTTGGGCAGGGGGACGGAGCTCTGGAAACACCATATATTTT. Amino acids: CASRVWAGGRSSGNTIYF.

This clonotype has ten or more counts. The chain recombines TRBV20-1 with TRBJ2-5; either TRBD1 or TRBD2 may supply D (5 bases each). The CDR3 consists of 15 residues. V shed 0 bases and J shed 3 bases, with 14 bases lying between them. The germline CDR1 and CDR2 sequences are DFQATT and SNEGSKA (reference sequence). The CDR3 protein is CSARDPGRVKETQYF. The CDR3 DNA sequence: TGCAGTGCTAGAGATCCGGGACGGGTAAAAGAGACCCAGTACTTC.

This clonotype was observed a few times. For the CDR3, the DNA is TGTGCCATCAGTGAAGGCGGGAGTAAAGAAGATACGCAGTATTTT. Translating it yields CAISEGGSKEDTQYF. This chain links TRBV10-3 with TRBJ2-3; 7 positions match TRBD2. CDR1 and CDR2 (germline): ENHRY, SYGVKD. The CDR3 is made up of 15 amino acids. After removal of 3 bases from V and 5 bases from J, the junction contained 8 bases not matched to a gene.

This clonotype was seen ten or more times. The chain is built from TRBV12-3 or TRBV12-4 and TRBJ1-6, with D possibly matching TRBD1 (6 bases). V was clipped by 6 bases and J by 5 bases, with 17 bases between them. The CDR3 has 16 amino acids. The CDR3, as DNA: TGTGCCAGCAGAGGCCCGGGACACCACCATAATTCACCCCTCCACTTT. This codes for CASRGPGHHHNSPLHF.

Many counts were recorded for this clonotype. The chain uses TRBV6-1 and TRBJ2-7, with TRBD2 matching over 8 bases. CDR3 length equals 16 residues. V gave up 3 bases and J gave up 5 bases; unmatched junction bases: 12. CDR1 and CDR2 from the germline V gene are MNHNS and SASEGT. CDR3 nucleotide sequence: TGTGCCAGCAGTGACCCCAGGTTTGCGGGAGGTAACGAGCAGTACTTC. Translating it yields CASSDPRFAGGNEQYF.

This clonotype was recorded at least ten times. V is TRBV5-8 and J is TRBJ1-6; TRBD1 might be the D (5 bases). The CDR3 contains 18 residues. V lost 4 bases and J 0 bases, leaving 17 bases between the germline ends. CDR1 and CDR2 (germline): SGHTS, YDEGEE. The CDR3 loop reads CASSDGTAIGSYNSPLHF. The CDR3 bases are TGTGCCAGCAGCGACGGGACGGCCATAGGCTCCTATAATTCACCCCTCCACTTT.

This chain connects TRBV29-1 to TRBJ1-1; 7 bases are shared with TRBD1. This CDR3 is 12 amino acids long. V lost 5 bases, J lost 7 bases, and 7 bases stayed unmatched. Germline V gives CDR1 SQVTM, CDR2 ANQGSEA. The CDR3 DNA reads TGCAGCGTTAGGTTCCAGGGGGGTGAAGCTTTCTTT. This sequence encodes CSVRFQGGEAFF.

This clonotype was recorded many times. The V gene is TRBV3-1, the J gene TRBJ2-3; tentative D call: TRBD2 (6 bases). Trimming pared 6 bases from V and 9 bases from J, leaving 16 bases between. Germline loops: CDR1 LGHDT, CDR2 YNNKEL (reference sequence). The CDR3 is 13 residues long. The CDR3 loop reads CASSLTSLGTQYF. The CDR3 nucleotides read TGTGCCAGCAGTCTCACTAGCCTCGGGACGCAGTATTTT.

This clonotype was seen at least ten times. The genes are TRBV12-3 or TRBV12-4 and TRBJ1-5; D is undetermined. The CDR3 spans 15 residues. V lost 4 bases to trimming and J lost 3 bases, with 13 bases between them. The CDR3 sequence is CASSSAGPINQPQHF. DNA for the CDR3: TGTGCCAGCAGTTCCGCCGGGCCGATCAATCAGCCCCAGCATTTT.

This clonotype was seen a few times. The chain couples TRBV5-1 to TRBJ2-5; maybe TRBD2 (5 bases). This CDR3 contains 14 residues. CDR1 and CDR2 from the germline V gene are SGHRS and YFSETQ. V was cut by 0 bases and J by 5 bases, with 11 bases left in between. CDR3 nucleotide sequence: TGCGCCAGCAGCTTGGGACGCTCGGGGGAGACCCAGTACTTC. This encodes CASSLGRSGETQYF.

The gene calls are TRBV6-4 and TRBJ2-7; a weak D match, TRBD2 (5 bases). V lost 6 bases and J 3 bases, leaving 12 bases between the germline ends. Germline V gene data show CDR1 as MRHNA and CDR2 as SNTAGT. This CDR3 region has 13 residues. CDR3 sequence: CASRTAGNYEQYF. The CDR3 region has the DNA TGTGCCAGCAGAACAGCCGGGAACTACGAGCAGTACTTC.

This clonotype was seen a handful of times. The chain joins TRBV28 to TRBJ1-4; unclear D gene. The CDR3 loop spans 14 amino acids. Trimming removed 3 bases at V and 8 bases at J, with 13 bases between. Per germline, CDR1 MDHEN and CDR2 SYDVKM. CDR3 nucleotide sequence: TGTGCCAGCAGTTTCAATCGACTGGAGGAAAAACTGTTTTTT. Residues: CASSFNRLEEKLFF. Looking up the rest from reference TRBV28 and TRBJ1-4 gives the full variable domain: DVKVTQSSRYLVKRTGEKVFLECVQDMDHENMFWYRQDPGLGLRLIYFSYDVKMKEKGDIPEGYSVSREKKERFSLILESASTNQTSMYLCASSFNRLEEKLFFGSGTQLSVL.

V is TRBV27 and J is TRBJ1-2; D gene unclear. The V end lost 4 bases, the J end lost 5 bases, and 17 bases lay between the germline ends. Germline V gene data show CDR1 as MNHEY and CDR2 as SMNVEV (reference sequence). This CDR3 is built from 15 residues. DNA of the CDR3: TGTGCCAGCAGTTATCACCCCGACCCCAGGTATGGCTACACCTTC. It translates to CASSYHPDPRYGYTF.

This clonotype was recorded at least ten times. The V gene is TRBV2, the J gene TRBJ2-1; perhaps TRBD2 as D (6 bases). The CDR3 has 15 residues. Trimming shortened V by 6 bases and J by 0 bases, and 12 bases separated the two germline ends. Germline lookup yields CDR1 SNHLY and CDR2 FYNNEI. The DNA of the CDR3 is TGTGCCAGCAGCCTGGGGGGTCGCTCCTACAATGAGCAGTTCTTC. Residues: CASSLGGRSYNEQFF. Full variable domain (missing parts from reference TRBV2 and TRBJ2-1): EPEVTQTPSHQVTQMGQEVILRCVPISNHLYFYWYRQILGQKVEFLVSFYNNEISEKSEIFDDQFSVERPDGSNFTLKIRSTKLEDSAMYFCASSLGGRSYNEQFFGPGTRLTVL.

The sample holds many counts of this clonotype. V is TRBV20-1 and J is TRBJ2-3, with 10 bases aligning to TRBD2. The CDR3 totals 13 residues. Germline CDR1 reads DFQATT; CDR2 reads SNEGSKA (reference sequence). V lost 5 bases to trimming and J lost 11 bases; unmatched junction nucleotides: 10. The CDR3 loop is CSAPLAGALGQYF. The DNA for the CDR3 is TGCAGTGCTCCCCTAGCGGGAGCTCTTGGGCAGTATTTT.

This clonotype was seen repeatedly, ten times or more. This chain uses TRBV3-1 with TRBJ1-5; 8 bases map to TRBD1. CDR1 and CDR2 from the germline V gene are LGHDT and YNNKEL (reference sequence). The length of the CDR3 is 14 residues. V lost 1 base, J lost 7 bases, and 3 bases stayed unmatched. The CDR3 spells CASSQGPGGQPQHF. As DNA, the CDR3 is TGTGCCAGCAGCCAAGGTCCAGGGGGCCAGCCCCAGCATTTT.

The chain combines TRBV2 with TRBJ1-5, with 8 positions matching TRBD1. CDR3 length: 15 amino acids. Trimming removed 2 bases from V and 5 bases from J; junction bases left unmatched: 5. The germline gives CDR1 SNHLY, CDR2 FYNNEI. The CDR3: CASSENGQGDQPQHF. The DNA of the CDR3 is TGTGCCAGCAGTGAAAACGGACAGGGAGATCAGCCCCAGCATTTT.